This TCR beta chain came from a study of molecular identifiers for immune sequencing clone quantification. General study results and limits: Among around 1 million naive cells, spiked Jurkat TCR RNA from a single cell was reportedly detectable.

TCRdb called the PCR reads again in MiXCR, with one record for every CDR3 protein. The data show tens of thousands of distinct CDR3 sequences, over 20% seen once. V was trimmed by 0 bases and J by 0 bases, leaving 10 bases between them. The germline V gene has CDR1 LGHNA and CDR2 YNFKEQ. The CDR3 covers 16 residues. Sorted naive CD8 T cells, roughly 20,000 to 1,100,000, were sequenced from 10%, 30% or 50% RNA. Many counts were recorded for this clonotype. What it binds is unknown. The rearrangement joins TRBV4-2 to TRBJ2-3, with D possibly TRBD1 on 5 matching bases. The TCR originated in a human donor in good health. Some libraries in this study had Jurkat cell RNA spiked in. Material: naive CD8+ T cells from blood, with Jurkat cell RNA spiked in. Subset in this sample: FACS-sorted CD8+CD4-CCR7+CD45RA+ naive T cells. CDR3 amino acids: CASSQDRAASTDTQYF. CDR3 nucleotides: TGTGCCAGCAGCCAAGACAGGGCGGCTAGCACAGATACGCAGTATTTT.